Listed below are T cell receptor beta chains from one sample, sequenced in a study of cytomegalovirus exposure and HLA in healthy donors. Method: immunoSEQ multiplex PCR; TCRdb's copy keeps in-frame clones and lacks some. The sample records 130,000 to 150,000 clones, about 78% being singletons. Source material: PBMCs. The receptors originated from a man aged 35 to 55 in good health and CMV-seropositive. Both conserved end residues are part of each CDR3. D genes are given only for firm matches. Clone size is given for some rows only: seen once, a few or many times, or a class if the clone is expanded.

d_gene: NA
abundance: NA
j_gene: TRBJ1-1
v_gene: TRBV20-1
CDR3aa: CSARGRGEAFF
CDR3nt: TGCAGTGCTAGGGGGCGTGGCGAAGCTTTCTTT

d_gene: NA
abundance: few
j_gene: TRBJ1-5
v_gene: TRBV28
CDR3aa: CASSLGPFGNQPQHF
CDR3nt: TGTGCCAGCAGTTTAGGCCCATTTGGCAATCAGCCCCAGCATTTT

d_gene: TRBD2
abundance: NA
j_gene: TRBJ2-2
v_gene: TRBV9
CDR3aa: CASSVAPAGGYTGELFF
CDR3nt: TGTGCCAGCAGCGTAGCTCCGGCGGGAGGGTACACCGGGGAGCTGTTTTTT

d_gene: TRBD1
abundance: few
j_gene: TRBJ1-1
v_gene: TRBV6-5
CDR3aa: CATRDRGPNTEAFF
CDR3nt: TGTGCCACCAGGGACAGGGGCCCGAACACTGAAGCTTTCTTT

d_gene: NA
abundance: NA
j_gene: TRBJ1-3
v_gene: TRBV5-4
CDR3aa: CASSLEGRTSGNTIYF
CDR3nt: TGTGCCAGCAGCTTGGAAGGGAGGACCTCTGGAAACACCATATATTTT

d_gene: TRBD1
abundance: NA
j_gene: TRBJ1-1
v_gene: TRBV18
CDR3aa: CASSPTGGGTEAFF
CDR3nt: TGTGCCAGCTCACCGACAGGGGGCGGCACTGAAGCTTTCTTT

d_gene: NA
abundance: once
j_gene: TRBJ2-7
v_gene: TRBV5-1
CDR3aa: CASSPLAPGSSYEQYF
CDR3nt: TGCGCCAGCAGCCCTCTAGCCCCTGGGAGCTCCTACGAGCAGTACTTC

d_gene: NA
abundance: NA
j_gene: TRBJ1-4
v_gene: TRBV6-5
CDR3aa: CASSRQGVSEKLFF
CDR3nt: TGTGCCAGCAGTCGGCAGGGTGTTTCGGAAAAACTGTTTTTT

d_gene: TRBD1
abundance: NA
j_gene: TRBJ2-1
v_gene: TRBV12-5
CDR3aa: CASGLVEGATHNEQFF
CDR3nt: TGTGCTAGTGGTTTGGTCGAGGGGGCAACACACAATGAGCAGTTCTTC

d_gene: NA
abundance: NA
j_gene: TRBJ1-3
v_gene: TRBV5-6
CDR3aa: CASSPGTYGNTIYF
CDR3nt: TGTGCCAGCAGCCCGGGGACATATGGAAACACCATATATTTT

d_gene: NA
abundance: NA
j_gene: TRBJ2-6
v_gene: TRBV19
CDR3aa: CASSIDLISGANVLTF
CDR3nt: TGTGCCAGTAGTATAGATCTAATTTCCGGGGCCAACGTCCTGACTTTC

d_gene: TRBD2
abundance: NA
j_gene: TRBJ2-7
v_gene: TRBV2
CDR3aa: CASSELGPSGRAEQYF
CDR3nt: TGTGCCAGCAGTGAACTCGGCCCTAGCGGGAGGGCCGAACAGTACTTC

d_gene: TRBD2
abundance: NA
j_gene: TRBJ2-2
v_gene: TRBV30
CDR3aa: CAWSPVSGRATGELFF
CDR3nt: TGTGCCTGGAGTCCCGTCAGCGGGAGGGCCACCGGGGAGCTGTTTTTT

d_gene: NA
abundance: NA
j_gene: TRBJ1-5
v_gene: TRBV29-1
CDR3aa: CSVGLSGDSNQPQHF
CDR3nt: TGCAGCGTTGGGTTGTCGGGTGATAGCAATCAGCCCCAGCATTTT

d_gene: NA
abundance: NA
j_gene: TRBJ1-6
v_gene: TRBV2
CDR3aa: CASSEEAVGVSGSPLHF
CDR3nt: TGTGCCAGCAGTGAAGAGGCTGTCGGGGTGTCAGGTTCACCCCTCCACTTT

d_gene: TRBD1
abundance: NA
j_gene: TRBJ1-2
v_gene: TRBV5-1
CDR3aa: CASSLAGTGDYGYTF
CDR3nt: TGCGCCAGCAGCTTGGCAGGGACAGGGGACTATGGCTACACCTTC

d_gene: NA
abundance: NA
j_gene: TRBJ2-5
v_gene: TRBV29-1
CDR3aa: CSVEALKETQYF
CDR3nt: TGCAGCGTTGAAGCTCTTAAAGAGACCCAGTACTTC

d_gene: TRBD1
abundance: NA
j_gene: TRBJ2-1
v_gene: TRBV7-9
CDR3aa: CASSLARGRIVEQFF
CDR3nt: TGTGCCAGCAGCTTAGCCAGGGGGCGCATTGTGGAGCAGTTCTTC

d_gene: TRBD2
abundance: NA
j_gene: TRBJ2-1
v_gene: TRBV5-1
CDR3aa: CASSTQTSGSSYNEQFF
CDR3nt: TGCGCCAGCAGCACCCAGACTAGCGGAAGCTCCTACAATGAGCAGTTCTTC

d_gene: NA
abundance: NA
j_gene: TRBJ2-3
v_gene: TRBV2
CDR3aa: CASSERGMGTDTQYF
CDR3nt: TGTGCCAGCAGTGAAAGGGGGATGGGCACAGATACGCAGTATTTT

d_gene: NA
abundance: NA
j_gene: TRBJ2-7
v_gene: TRBV5-1
CDR3aa: CASSPGYEQYF
CDR3nt: TGCGCCAGCAGCCCAGGCTACGAGCAGTACTTC

d_gene: NA
abundance: NA
j_gene: TRBJ2-2
v_gene: TRBV18
CDR3aa: CASSQNMNTGELFF
CDR3nt: TGTGCCAGCTCGCAGAATATGAACACCGGGGAGCTGTTTTTT

d_gene: TRBD2
abundance: few
j_gene: TRBJ2-1
v_gene: TRBV27
CDR3aa: CASSLYGLASNEQFF
CDR3nt: TGTGCCAGCAGTTTATACGGACTAGCGAGCAATGAGCAGTTCTTC

d_gene: TRBD1
abundance: few
j_gene: TRBJ1-1
v_gene: TRBV30
CDR3aa: CAWSPWTGSGTEAFF
CDR3nt: TGTGCCTGGAGTCCCTGGACAGGGTCGGGCACTGAAGCTTTCTTT

d_gene: NA
abundance: NA
j_gene: TRBJ1-1
v_gene: TRBV6-5
CDR3aa: CASSYNWNTEAFF
CDR3nt: TGTGCCAGCAGTTACAACTGGAACACTGAAGCTTTCTTT

d_gene: NA
abundance: few
j_gene: TRBJ2-7
v_gene: TRBV5-6
CDR3aa: CASSYTGQGLGYYEQYF
CDR3nt: TGTGCCAGCAGTTACACGGGGCAGGGGCTCGGGTACTACGAGCAGTACTTC

d_gene: NA
abundance: NA
j_gene: TRBJ1-2
v_gene: TRBV21-1
CDR3aa: CASSNDRGLYYGYTF
CDR3nt: TGTGCCAGCAGCAACGACAGGGGGCTTTACTATGGCTACACCTTC

d_gene: TRBD2
abundance: NA
j_gene: TRBJ2-3
v_gene: TRBV5-1
CDR3aa: CASSRDGRLGTDTQYF
CDR3nt: TGCGCCAGCTCCCGGGACGGGAGGTTAGGCACAGATACGCAGTATTTT

d_gene: NA
abundance: NA
j_gene: TRBJ2-7
v_gene: TRBV7-8
CDR3aa: CASSLDGAGEQYF
CDR3nt: TGTGCCAGCAGCTTAGATGGGGCAGGCGAGCAGTACTTC

d_gene: TRBD1
abundance: NA
j_gene: TRBJ2-1
v_gene: TRBV4-3
CDR3aa: CASSDSQGARNEQFF
CDR3nt: TGCGCCAGCAGCGACTCACAGGGGGCACGCAATGAGCAGTTCTTC

d_gene: NA
abundance: NA
j_gene: TRBJ2-4
v_gene: TRBV11-2
CDR3aa: CASSLERGSGIQYF
CDR3nt: TGTGCCAGCAGCTTAGAGCGGGGTAGTGGCATTCAGTACTTC

d_gene: TRBD2
abundance: NA
j_gene: TRBJ2-7
v_gene: TRBV7-2
CDR3aa: CASSLVASGPPYEQYF
CDR3nt: TGTGCCAGCAGCTTAGTGGCTAGCGGGCCTCCCTACGAGCAGTACTTC

d_gene: NA
abundance: NA
j_gene: TRBJ1-1
v_gene: TRBV19
CDR3aa: CASSIGGGTTEAFF
CDR3nt: TGTGCCAGTAGTATAGGTGGGGGGACCACTGAAGCTTTCTTT

d_gene: NA
abundance: NA
j_gene: TRBJ2-5
v_gene: TRBV7-8
CDR3aa: CASSDSGAVGQETQYF
CDR3nt: TGTGCCAGCAGCGATTCAGGGGCTGTGGGACAAGAGACCCAGTACTTC

d_gene: TRBD1
abundance: NA
j_gene: TRBJ2-3
v_gene: TRBV28
CDR3aa: CASSLPTGGGSTDTQYF
CDR3nt: TGTGCCAGCAGTCTACCGACAGGGGGCGGTAGCACAGATACGCAGTATTTT

d_gene: TRBD1
abundance: NA
j_gene: TRBJ1-5
v_gene: TRBV6-6
CDR3aa: CASSGLDRASNQPQHF
CDR3nt: TGTGCCAGCAGTGGGTTGGACAGGGCTAGCAATCAGCCCCAGCATTTT

d_gene: NA
abundance: NA
j_gene: TRBJ1-2
v_gene: TRBV7-6
CDR3aa: CASSLDQGNYGYTF
CDR3nt: TGTGCCAGCAGCTTAGATCAGGGGAACTATGGCTACACCTTC

d_gene: TRBD1
abundance: once
j_gene: TRBJ2-2
v_gene: TRBV29-1
CDR3aa: CSVLTGVTGELFF
CDR3nt: TGCAGCGTTCTTACAGGGGTCACCGGGGAGCTGTTTTTT

d_gene: TRBD1
abundance: NA
j_gene: TRBJ1-1
v_gene: TRBV18
CDR3aa: CASSLFNDRASEAFF
CDR3nt: TGTGCCAGCTCACTATTCAATGACAGGGCTAGTGAAGCTTTCTTT

d_gene: TRBD1
abundance: NA
j_gene: TRBJ2-7
v_gene: TRBV5-1
CDR3aa: CASSWTGLASYEQYF
CDR3nt: TGCGCCAGCAGCTGGACAGGGCTTGCCTCCTACGAGCAGTACTTC

d_gene: TRBD1
abundance: NA
j_gene: TRBJ2-7
v_gene: TRBV5-1
CDR3aa: CASSLGTGGLREQYF
CDR3nt: TGCGCCAGCAGCTTGGGCACAGGGGGTCTTAGAGAGCAGTACTTC

d_gene: TRBD1
abundance: NA
j_gene: TRBJ2-1
v_gene: TRBV29-1
CDR3aa: CSVESAGGQNEQFF
CDR3nt: TGCAGCGTTGAGTCGGCAGGGGGCCAGAATGAGCAGTTCTTC

d_gene: NA
abundance: NA
j_gene: TRBJ2-1
v_gene: TRBV5-8
CDR3aa: CASSYPRGLLNEQFF
CDR3nt: TGTGCCAGCAGCTACCCTCGGGGGTTGCTCAATGAGCAGTTCTTC

d_gene: NA
abundance: NA
j_gene: TRBJ1-1
v_gene: TRBV5-1
CDR3aa: CASSLSGENTEAFF
CDR3nt: TGCGCCAGCAGCTTGTCCGGGGAGAACACTGAAGCTTTCTTT